The source of this T cell receptor beta chain is a study of T cells in Graves' hyperthyroidism and ophthalmopathy. General study points: Appearing also in blood were most of the thyroid clonotypes expanded above 0.001. Model-based prediction identified ophthalmopathy a median 6.5 months prior to its onset.

This clonotype was recorded many times. The antigen is undetermined. Amplified TCR beta CDR3 regions came from RNA transcripts. With the HTBI primer set, the TCR CDR3 went through a first round of RT-PCR. TCRdb called the multiplex PCR reads again in MiXCR, with one record for every CDR3 protein. The data show more than 500,000 distinct CDR3 sequences, 46% seen once. The ends were cut back, 1 base at V and 1 base at J, with 14 bases in the middle. Germline V gives CDR1 LNHNV, CDR2 YYDKDF (reference sequence). The CDR3 has 17 residues. The TCR sequence derives from an adult woman with Graves' disease, either hyperthyroidism or ophthalmopathy (not recorded which). Sequencing used peripheral blood or thyroid tissue (not recorded which). The chain carries TRBV15 and TRBJ1-5, with D maybe TRBD1 (6 bases). As DNA, the CDR3 is TGTGCCACCAGCAGAGCCCTCGGGACAAAAAGCAATCAGCCCCAGCATTTT. Encoded protein: CATSRALGTKSNQPQHF.